The rows below give T cell receptor beta chains drawn from one sample of a study of T cells in localized non-small cell lung cancer. Assay: immunoSEQ multiplex PCR; the TCRdb copy retains only in-frame clones and omits some. The table records approximately 31,000 clones, approximately 72% of them present only once. Specimen: peripheral blood, collected before any cancer treatment. The source of these receptors is a male donor at least 60 years old with stage II squamous cell lung carcinoma. CDR3s include the opening cysteine and the closing phenylalanine or tryptophan. D genes are given only for firm matches. Clone size is stated in some rows and not others, as once, few, many or a class when expanded.

size: few
V: TRBV28
J: TRBJ1-5
D: .
CDR3: CASSYQDGNQPQHF
DNA: TGTGCCAGCAGTTACCAGGACGGAAATCAGCCCCAGCATTTT

size: .
V: TRBV7-9
J: TRBJ2-1
D: .
CDR3: CASISQGFNEQFF
DNA: TGTGCCAGCATCAGCCAAGGGTTCAATGAGCAGTTCTTC

size: .
V: TRBV5-4
J: TRBJ2-7
D: TRBD2
CDR3: CATGGLAREQYF
DNA: TGTGCCACTGGAGGACTAGCGCGGGAGCAGTACTTC

size: .
V: TRBV9
J: TRBJ1-2
D: .
CDR3: CASSVVPTDDYGYTF
DNA: TGTGCCAGCAGCGTAGTCCCGACAGATGACTATGGCTACACCTTC

size: .
V: TRBV19
J: TRBJ1-2
D: .
CDR3: CASSQGPAAQSGYTF
DNA: TGTGCCAGTAGCCAGGGGCCAGCGGCGCAGTCTGGCTACACCTTC

size: .
V: TRBV7-9
J: TRBJ2-4
D: .
CDR3: CASSPGSGRKNIQYF
DNA: TGTGCCAGCAGCCCCGGGAGTGGGAGGAAAAACATTCAGTACTTC

size: once
V: TRBV5-5
J: TRBJ1-2
D: .
CDR3: CASSQPQGNYGYTF
DNA: TGTGCCAGCAGCCAACCACAGGGTAACTATGGCTACACCTTC

size: .
V: TRBV5-1
J: TRBJ2-1
D: .
CDR3: CASSLEFFSGGEQFF
DNA: TGCGCCAGCAGCTTGGAATTTTTTTCTGGGGGTGAGCAGTTCTTC

size: few
V: TRBV6-1
J: TRBJ2-7
D: TRBD1
CDR3: CASSSQGALYEQYF
DNA: TGTGCCAGCAGTTCTCAGGGGGCGCTTTACGAGCAGTACTTC

size: few
V: TRBV20-1
J: TRBJ2-7
D: TRBD1
CDR3: CSKGTVYEQYF
DNA: TGCAGTAAGGGGACAGTCTACGAGCAGTACTTC

size: .
V: TRBV11-2
J: TRBJ2-1
D: .
CDR3: CASSLDYSSYNEQFF
DNA: TGTGCCAGCAGCTTAGATTACAGCTCCTACAATGAGCAGTTCTTC

size: .
V: TRBV11-3
J: TRBJ2-3
D: .
CDR3: CASSLGGDTATDTQYF
DNA: TGTGCCAGCAGCTTAGGAGGCGACACCGCCACAGATACGCAGTATTTT

size: .
V: TRBV15
J: TRBJ2-3
D: TRBD1
CDR3: CATSRGLGQGKADTQYF
DNA: TGTGCCACCAGCAGAGGCCTAGGACAGGGGAAGGCAGATACGCAGTATTTT

size: few
V: TRBV6-1
J: TRBJ1-1
D: .
CDR3: CASSDQGGRKAFF
DNA: TGTGCCAGCAGCGACCAGGGTGGGCGAAAAGCTTTCTTT